Below, 19 T cell receptor beta chains from the same sample are listed, as sequenced in a study of blood T cell repertoires in COVID-19. Generated by immunoSEQ multiplex PCR, the TCRdb table keeps only in-frame clones and is missing some. This table holds about 150,000 clones, about 83% found once. The sequencing sample was made of peripheral blood. These TCRs come from a woman of 80 years or more with acute or convalescent COVID-19.

The chain carries TRBV5-6 and TRBJ1-2; D is unclear. Germline values: CDR1 SGHDT, CDR2 YYEEEE. Trimming removed 4 bases from V and 5 bases from J, with 18 bases in between. CDR3 length: 15 amino acids. As DNA, the CDR3 is TGTGCCAGCAGCGCGGAAGGTACCGGCTCTTATGGCTACACCTTC. This gives the protein CASSAEGTGSYGYTF.

The J gene is TRBJ2-1, the V gene TRBV10-2; a weak D match, TRBD2 (6 bases). Germline lookup yields CDR1 WSHSY and CDR2 SAAADI. This CDR3 spans 16 amino acids. Trimming removed 2 bases at V and 0 bases at J, with 11 bases between. The CDR3 reads CASSEIGGSSYNEQFF. The CDR3 bases are TGCGCCAGCAGTGAGATTGGGGGGAGCTCCTACAATGAGCAGTTCTTC.

The V gene is TRBV6-5, the J gene TRBJ1-1; D is unresolved. Germline V gives CDR1 MNHEY, CDR2 SVGAGI. Trimming took off 2 bases at V and 1 base at J, with 5 bases between the two ends. The length of the CDR3 is 13 residues. CDR3 bases: TGTGCCAGCAGTTACGCGCAGAACACTGAAGCTTTCTTT. Its translation: CASSYAQNTEAFF.

The chain employs TRBV30 and TRBJ1-1, with D uncertain. CDR1 and CDR2 (germline): GTSNPN, SVGIG (reference sequence). V was clipped by 5 bases and J by 3 bases, with 10 bases between them. This CDR3 is built from 12 residues. The CDR3 coding sequence is TGTGCCTGGGTGCGGGGTCACACTGAAGCTTTCTTT. As protein: CAWVRGHTEAFF.

This clone occurred once. The chain combines TRBV18 with TRBJ1-5; a weak D match, TRBD1 (6 bases). V was trimmed by 5 bases and J by 0 bases, leaving 20 bases between them. Germline CDR1 reads KGHSH; CDR2 reads LQKENI. This CDR3 spans 18 amino acids. The CDR3 bases are TGTGCCAGCTCAAAGCAAGGCCGGGACACTTATAGCAATCAGCCCCAGCATTTT. This sequence encodes CASSKQGRDTYSNQPQHF.

This chain joins TRBV29-1 and TRBJ1-1, with a possible D match to TRBD1 (6 bases). The CDR3 length is 13 residues. V lost 6 bases, J lost 4 bases, and 15 bases lay in between. Germline CDR1 reads SQVTM; CDR2 reads ANQGSEA. DNA of the CDR3: TGCAGCGTGGATACAGGGTTGGGCACTGAAGCTTTCTTT. The encoded protein is CSVDTGLGTEAFF.

The rearrangement uses TRBV10-3 and TRBJ2-3; 7 bases agree with TRBD1. Losses at the gene ends were 4 bases for V and 2 bases for J; bases not matched to a gene: 12. Germline V lookup: CDR1 ENHRY, CDR2 SYGVKD. The CDR3 has 17 residues. CDR3: CAISAWDSPEDTDTQYF. The CDR3 DNA follows: TGTGCCATCAGTGCCTGGGACAGCCCAGAGGACACAGATACGCAGTATTTT.

The rearrangement joins TRBV7-2 to TRBJ1-1; 7 bases line up with TRBD1. The J segment lost 2 bases and the V segment lost 6 bases, leaving 6 bases of the junction unmatched. CDR1 SGHTA and CDR2 FQGNSA come from the germline V gene. The CDR3 sequence is 14 residues long. The CDR3 reads CASSVDRANTEAFF. The CDR3, as DNA: TGTGCCAGCAGTGTCGACAGGGCAAACACTGAAGCTTTCTTT. The full variable domain, completed using reference TRBV7-2 and TRBJ1-1, is GAGVSQSPSNKVTEKGKDVELRCDPISGHTALYWYRQSLGQGLEFLIYFQGNSAPDKSGLPSDRFSAERTGGSVSTLTIQRTQQEDSAVYLCASSVDRANTEAFFGQGTRLTVV.

V is TRBV7-2 and J is TRBJ1-3; D not resolved. Trimming removed 5 bases at V and 0 bases at J, with 8 bases between. Per germline, CDR1 SGHTA and CDR2 FQGNSA. The CDR3 is 14 residues long. The CDR3, as DNA: TGTGCCAGCAGCGCCGACATCTCTGGAAACACCATATATTTT. Translation gives CASSADISGNTIYF.

The rearrangement joins TRBV29-1 to TRBJ2-3; 8 bases map to TRBD1. The CDR3 is 13 residues long. The germline CDR1 and CDR2 sequences are SQVTM and ANQGSEA. V trimming: 4 bases; J trimming: 7 bases; junction bases outside the gene matches: 7. CDR3 region: CSVVAGGANTQYF. The CDR3, as DNA: TGCAGCGTTGTGGCAGGGGGCGCAAATACGCAGTATTTT.

V is TRBV9 and J is TRBJ2-1, with D tentatively TRBD1 (5 bases). V was shortened by 1 base and J by 1 base, with 9 bases between the two germline ends. Germline V gene sequence: CDR1 SGDLS, CDR2 YYNGEE. This CDR3 is 15 amino acids long. In DNA, the CDR3 is TGTGCCAGCAGCGTAAGGCAGGGTTCCTACAATGAGCAGTTCTTC. This gives the protein CASSVRQGSYNEQFF.

The table lists this clone with a few counts. The chain has TRBV24-1 and TRBJ1-5; maybe TRBD1 (5 bases). Trimming pared 6 bases from V and 1 base from J, leaving 9 bases between. The CDR3 has 14 residues. The V gene's germline CDR1 is KGHDR and CDR2 SFDVKD. CDR3 region: CATSSRGSNQPQHF. In DNA, the CDR3 is TGTGCCACCAGTTCGCGGGGGAGCAATCAGCCCCAGCATTTT.

CDR3 sequence (DNA): TGTGCCAGCAGTGTAGGCCAGGGGGTCGACGAGCAGTACTTC. This encodes CASSVGQGVDEQYF. This sequence joins TRBV2 and TRBJ2-7; 7 nucleotides align to TRBD1. Germline V gives CDR1 SNHLY, CDR2 FYNNEI. Trimming cost V 4 bases and J 5 bases; bases outside gene matches: 8. The CDR3 loop spans 14 amino acids.

The V gene is TRBV2, the J gene TRBJ2-4; tentative D call: TRBD2 (5 bases). V lost 6 bases, J lost 3 bases, and 9 bases lay in between. The CDR3 length is 13 residues. CDR1 and CDR2 from the germline V gene are SNHLY and FYNNEI. CDR3 amino acids: CASRGEGKNIQYF. CDR3 nucleotides: TGTGCCAGCAGGGGAGAAGGCAAAAACATTCAGTACTTC.

In DNA, the CDR3 is TGTGCCAGCACCCGGGGTTATAGCCCCCTCGAGCAGTACTTC. Encoded protein: CASTRGYSPLEQYF. The chain has TRBV5-6 and TRBJ2-7; tentative D call: TRBD2 (5 bases). V was clipped by 6 bases and J by 6 bases, with 19 bases between them. Per germline, CDR1 SGHDT and CDR2 YYEEEE. The CDR3 consists of 14 residues.

There are a few counts of this clone. This chain uses TRBV6-5 with TRBJ1-5, with TRBD1 as a possible D gene (6 bases). This CDR3 region has 15 residues. CDR1 is MNHEY and CDR2 is SVGAGI in the germline V gene. V lost 7 bases, J lost 1 base, and 14 bases lay in between. The CDR3 protein is CASKGVSRSNQPQHF. The CDR3 DNA sequence: TGTGCCAGCAAGGGGGTTTCAAGGAGCAATCAGCCCCAGCATTTT.

J is TRBJ1-5 and V is TRBV6-2 or TRBV6-3; a weak D match, TRBD1 (6 bases). CDR3 size: 12 residues. V was trimmed by 5 bases and J by 7 bases, leaving 9 bases between them. Germline V gene sequence: CDR1 MNHEY, CDR2 SVGEGT. CDR3 amino acids: CASSTQGQPQHF. CDR3 coding DNA: TGTGCCAGCAGTACCCAGGGGCAGCCCCAGCATTTT.

The chain is built from TRBV5-1 and TRBJ2-7; TRBD1 might be the D (5 bases). Germline V lookup: CDR1 SGHRS, CDR2 YFSETQ. The CDR3 runs to 15 residues. With 0 bases removed from V and 2 bases from J, the gap between germline ends came to 12 bases. The CDR3 spells CASSLGARAPYEQYF. The CDR3 nucleotides read TGCGCCAGCAGCTTGGGCGCCAGGGCCCCCTACGAGCAGTACTTC.

The DNA of the CDR3 is TGTGCCAGCTCACCTGGACAGGGGGGCAGCTATGGCTACACCTTC. Encoded protein: CASSPGQGGSYGYTF. The chain employs TRBV18 and TRBJ1-2; 10 bases fit TRBD1. This CDR3 spans 15 amino acids. Germline assignment: CDR1 KGHSH and CDR2 LQKENI. The junction had 5 bases not matched to a gene; V was cut back by 3 bases and J by 4 bases.